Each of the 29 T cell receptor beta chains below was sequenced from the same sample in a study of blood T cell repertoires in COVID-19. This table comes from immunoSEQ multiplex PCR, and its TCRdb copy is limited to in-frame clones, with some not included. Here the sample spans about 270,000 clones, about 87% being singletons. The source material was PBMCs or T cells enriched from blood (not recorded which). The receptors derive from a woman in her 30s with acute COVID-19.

In DNA, the CDR3 is TGTGCCAGTATGACCCCGGGAAAAGACTATGGCTACACCTTC. The encoded protein is CASMTPGKDYGYTF. V and J are TRBV19 and TRBJ1-2; D gene uncertain. CDR3 length equals 14 residues. Trimming shortened V by 7 bases and J by 3 bases, and 15 bases separated the two germline ends. The V gene's germline CDR1 is LNHDA and CDR2 SQIVND (reference sequence).

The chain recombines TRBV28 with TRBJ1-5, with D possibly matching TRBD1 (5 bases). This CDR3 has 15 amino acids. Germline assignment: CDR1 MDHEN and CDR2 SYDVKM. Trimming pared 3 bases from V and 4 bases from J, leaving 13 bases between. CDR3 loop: CASSFGRVFNQPQHF. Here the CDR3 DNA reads TGTGCCAGCAGTTTCGGCAGGGTGTTTAATCAGCCCCAGCATTTT.

CDR3 bases: TGTGCCAGCAGTTCGGAGGGGTGGGGAACCGGGGAGCTGTTTTTT. It is translated as CASSSEGWGTGELFF. The rearrangement links TRBV27 to TRBJ2-2; a weak D match, TRBD2 (6 bases). This CDR3 is 15 amino acids long. CDR1 and CDR2 (germline): MNHEY, SMNVEV (reference sequence). V lost 4 bases, J lost 5 bases, and 14 bases lay in between.

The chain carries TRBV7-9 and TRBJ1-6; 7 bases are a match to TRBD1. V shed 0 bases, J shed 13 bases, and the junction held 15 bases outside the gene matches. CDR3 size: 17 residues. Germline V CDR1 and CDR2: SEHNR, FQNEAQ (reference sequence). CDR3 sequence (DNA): TGTGCCAGCAGCTTAGCTTCTAACGACAGGGTGCCATTTCCCCTCCACTTT. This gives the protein CASSLASNDRVPFPLHF.

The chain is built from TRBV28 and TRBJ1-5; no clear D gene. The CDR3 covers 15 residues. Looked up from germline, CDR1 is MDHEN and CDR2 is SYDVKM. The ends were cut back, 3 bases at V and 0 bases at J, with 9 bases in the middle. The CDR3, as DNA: TGTGCCAGCAGTTTTATGGAGTATAGCAATCAGCCCCAGCATTTT. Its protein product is CASSFMEYSNQPQHF.

The CDR3: CASSPIPTGASGNTIYF. CDR3 coding DNA: TGTGCCAGCAGTCCAATCCCGACAGGGGCATCTGGAAACACCATATATTTT. The chain recombines TRBV6-6 with TRBJ1-3; TRBD1 matches 8 bases. Trimming took 5 bases from V and 1 from J; bases not matched to a gene: 10. CDR3 size: 17 residues. Germline V lookup: CDR1 MNHNY, CDR2 SVGAGI (reference sequence).

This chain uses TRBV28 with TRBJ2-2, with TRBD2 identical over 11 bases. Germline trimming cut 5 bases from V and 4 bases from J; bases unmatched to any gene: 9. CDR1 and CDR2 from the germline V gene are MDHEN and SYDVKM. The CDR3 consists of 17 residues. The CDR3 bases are TGTGCCAGCAGTCTCACCCTACTAGCGGGAGTCACCGGGGAGCTGTTTTTT. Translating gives CASSLTLLAGVTGELFF.

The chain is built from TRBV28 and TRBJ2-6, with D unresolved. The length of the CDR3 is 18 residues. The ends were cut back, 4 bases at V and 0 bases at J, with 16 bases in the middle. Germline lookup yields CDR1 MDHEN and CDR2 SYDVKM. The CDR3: CASSSRNRGDSGANVLTF. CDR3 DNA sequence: TGTGCCAGCAGTTCGCGAAATCGAGGTGACTCTGGGGCCAACGTCCTGACTTTC.

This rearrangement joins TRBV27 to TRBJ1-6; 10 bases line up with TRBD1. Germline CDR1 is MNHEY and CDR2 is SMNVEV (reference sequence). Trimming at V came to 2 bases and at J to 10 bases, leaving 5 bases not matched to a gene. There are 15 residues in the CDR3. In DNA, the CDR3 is TGTGCCAGCAGTTTAACCGGGACAGGGGCCTCACCCCTCCACTTT. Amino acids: CASSLTGTGASPLHF.

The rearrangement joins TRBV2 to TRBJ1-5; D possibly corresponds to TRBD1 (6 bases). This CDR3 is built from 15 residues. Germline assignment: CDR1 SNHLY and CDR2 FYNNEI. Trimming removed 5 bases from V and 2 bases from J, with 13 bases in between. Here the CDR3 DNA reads TGTGCCAGCAGTCAGGGGCTTGGGGGCAATCAGCCCCAGCATTTT. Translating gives CASSQGLGGNQPQHF.

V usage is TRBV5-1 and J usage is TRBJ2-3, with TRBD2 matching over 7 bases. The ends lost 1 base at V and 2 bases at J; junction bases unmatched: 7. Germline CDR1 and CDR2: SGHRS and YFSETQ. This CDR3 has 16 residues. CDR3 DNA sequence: TGCGCCAGCAGCTTGTTCCTAGCGGTACCCACAGATACGCAGTATTTT. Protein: CASSLFLAVPTDTQYF.

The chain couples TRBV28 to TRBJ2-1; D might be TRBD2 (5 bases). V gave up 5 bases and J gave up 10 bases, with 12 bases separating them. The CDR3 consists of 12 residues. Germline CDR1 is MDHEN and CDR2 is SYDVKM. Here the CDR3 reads CASSTPGLEQFF. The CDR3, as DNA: TGTGCCAGCAGTACTCCAGGACTGGAGCAGTTCTTC. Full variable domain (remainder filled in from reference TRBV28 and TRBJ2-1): DVKVTQSSRYLVKRTGEKVFLECVQDMDHENMFWYRQDPGLGLRLIYFSYDVKMKEKGDIPEGYSVSREKKERFSLILESASTNQTSMYLCASSTPGLEQFFGPGTRLTVL.

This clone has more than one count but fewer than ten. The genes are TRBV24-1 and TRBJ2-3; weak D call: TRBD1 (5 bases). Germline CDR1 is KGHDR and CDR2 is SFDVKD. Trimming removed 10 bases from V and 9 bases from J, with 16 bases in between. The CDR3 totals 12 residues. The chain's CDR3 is CATKGPAGTQYF. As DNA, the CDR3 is TGTGCCACTAAAGGGCCCGCAGGGACGCAGTATTTT.

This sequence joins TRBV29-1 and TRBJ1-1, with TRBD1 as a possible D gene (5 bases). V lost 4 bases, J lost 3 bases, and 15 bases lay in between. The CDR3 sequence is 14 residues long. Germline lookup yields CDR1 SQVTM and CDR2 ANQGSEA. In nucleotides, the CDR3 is TGCAGCGTTGGTTTAGCGGGACTGGACACTGAAGCTTTCTTT. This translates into CSVGLAGLDTEAFF.

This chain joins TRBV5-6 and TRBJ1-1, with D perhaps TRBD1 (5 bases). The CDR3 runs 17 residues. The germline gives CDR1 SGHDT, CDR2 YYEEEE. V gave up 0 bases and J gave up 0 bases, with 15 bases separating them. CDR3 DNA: TGTGCCAGCAGCTTGGAAGGGGCCGGATCCATGAACACTGAAGCTTTCTTT. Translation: CASSLEGAGSMNTEAFF.

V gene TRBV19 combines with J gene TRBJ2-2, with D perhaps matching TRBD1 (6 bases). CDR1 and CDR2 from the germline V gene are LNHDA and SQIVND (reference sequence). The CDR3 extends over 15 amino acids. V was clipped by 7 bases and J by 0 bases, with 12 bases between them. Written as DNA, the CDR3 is TGTGCCAGTATCCCGGGACACACGAACACCGGGGAGCTGTTTTTT. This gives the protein CASIPGHTNTGELFF.

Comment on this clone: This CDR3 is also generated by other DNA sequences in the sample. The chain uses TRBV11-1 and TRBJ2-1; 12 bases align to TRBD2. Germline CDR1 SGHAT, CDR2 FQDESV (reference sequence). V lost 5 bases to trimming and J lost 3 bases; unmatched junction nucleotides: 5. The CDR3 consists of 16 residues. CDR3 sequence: CASSLRLAGDYNEQFF. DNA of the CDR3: TGTGCCAGCAGCCTCCGACTAGCGGGAGACTACAATGAGCAGTTCTTC.

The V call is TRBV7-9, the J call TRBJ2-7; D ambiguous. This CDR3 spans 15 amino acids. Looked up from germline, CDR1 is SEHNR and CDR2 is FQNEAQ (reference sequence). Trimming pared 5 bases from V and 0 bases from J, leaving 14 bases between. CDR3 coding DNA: TGTGCCAGCAGCCCCCCCTATAGCCCCTCCTACGAGCAGTACTTC. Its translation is CASSPPYSPSYEQYF. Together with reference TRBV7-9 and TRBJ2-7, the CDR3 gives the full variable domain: DTGVSQNPRHKITKRGQNVTFRCDPISEHNRLYWYRQTLGQGPEFLTYFQNEAQLEKSRLLSDRFSAERPKGSFSTLEIQRTEQGDSAMYLCASSPPYSPSYEQYFGPGTRLTVT.

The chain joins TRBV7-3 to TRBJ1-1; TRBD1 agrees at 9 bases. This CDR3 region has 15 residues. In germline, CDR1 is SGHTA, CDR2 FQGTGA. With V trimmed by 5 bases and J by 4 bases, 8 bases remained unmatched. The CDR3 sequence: CASSTNRGLGTEAFF. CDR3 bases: TGTGCCAGCAGCACAAACAGGGGGCTTGGCACTGAAGCTTTCTTT.

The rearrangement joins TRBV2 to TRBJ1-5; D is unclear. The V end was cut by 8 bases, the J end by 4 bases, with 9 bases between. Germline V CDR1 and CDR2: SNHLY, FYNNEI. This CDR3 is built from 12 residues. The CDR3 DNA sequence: TGTGCCAGCCAAGCCCAAAATCAGCCCCAGCATTTT. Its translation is CASQAQNQPQHF.

CDR3 amino acids: CASSEDMRIDTQYF. CDR3 sequence (DNA): TGTGCCAGCAGTGAAGACATGCGGATAGATACGCAGTATTTT. The chain recombines TRBV6-1 with TRBJ2-3; no clear D gene. CDR1 is MNHNS and CDR2 is SASEGT in the germline V gene. This CDR3 region has 14 residues. Trimming shortened V by 1 base and J by 5 bases, and 10 bases separated the two germline ends.

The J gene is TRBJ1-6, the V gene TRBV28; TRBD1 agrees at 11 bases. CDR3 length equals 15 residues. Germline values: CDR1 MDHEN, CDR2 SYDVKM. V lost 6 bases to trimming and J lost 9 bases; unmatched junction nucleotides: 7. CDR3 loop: CASRPTGTGGSPLHF. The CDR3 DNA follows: TGTGCCAGCAGACCAACCGGGACAGGGGGTTCACCCCTCCACTTT. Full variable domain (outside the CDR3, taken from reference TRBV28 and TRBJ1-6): DVKVTQSSRYLVKRTGEKVFLECVQDMDHENMFWYRQDPGLGLRLIYFSYDVKMKEKGDIPEGYSVSREKKERFSLILESASTNQTSMYLCASRPTGTGGSPLHFGNGTRLTVT.

DNA of the CDR3: TGTGCCTGGAGTGTTCAGGGGACCGGTACAGATACGCAGTATTTT. Its protein is CAWSVQGTGTDTQYF. This chain links TRBV30 with TRBJ2-3; TRBD1 might be the D (6 bases). The CDR3 sequence is 15 residues long. Looked up from germline, CDR1 is GTSNPN and CDR2 is SVGIG (reference sequence). V lost 0 bases to trimming and J lost 3 bases, with 13 bases between them.

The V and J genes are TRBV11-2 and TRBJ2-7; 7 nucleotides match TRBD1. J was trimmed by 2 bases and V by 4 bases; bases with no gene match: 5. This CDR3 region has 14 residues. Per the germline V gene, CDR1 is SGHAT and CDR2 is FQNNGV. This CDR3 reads CASSSDREPYEQYF. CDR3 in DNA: TGTGCCAGCAGCTCTGACAGGGAACCCTACGAGCAGTACTTC.

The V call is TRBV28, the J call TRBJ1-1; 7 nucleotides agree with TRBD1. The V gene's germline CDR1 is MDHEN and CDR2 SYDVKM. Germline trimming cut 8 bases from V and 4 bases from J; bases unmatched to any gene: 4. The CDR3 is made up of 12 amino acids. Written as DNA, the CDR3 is TGTGCCAGCGGACAGGTGTTCACTGAAGCTTTCTTT. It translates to CASGQVFTEAFF.

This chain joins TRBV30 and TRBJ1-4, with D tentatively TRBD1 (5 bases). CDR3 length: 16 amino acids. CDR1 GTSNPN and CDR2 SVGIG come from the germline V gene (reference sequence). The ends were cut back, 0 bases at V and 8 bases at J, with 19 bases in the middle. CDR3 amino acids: CAWSVGSRGSGEKLFF. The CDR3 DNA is TGTGCCTGGAGTGTCGGATCAAGGGGAAGTGGGGAAAAACTGTTTTTT.

The CDR3 DNA sequence: TGTGCCAGCAGTTCCGCCCACCCCATAGCCGATGAGCAGTTCTTC. It translates to CASSSAHPIADEQFF. V is TRBV28 and J is TRBJ2-1; D is undetermined. CDR3 length: 15 residues. Germline CDR1 reads MDHEN; CDR2 reads SYDVKM. V lost 4 bases and J lost 8, with 18 bases in between.

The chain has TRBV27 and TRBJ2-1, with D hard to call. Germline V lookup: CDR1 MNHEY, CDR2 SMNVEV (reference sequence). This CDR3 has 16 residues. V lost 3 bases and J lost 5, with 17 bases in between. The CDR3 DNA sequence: TGTGCCAGCAGTTTGGTTCCGGGTCTTTCAAACAATGAGCAGTTCTTC. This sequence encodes CASSLVPGLSNNEQFF.

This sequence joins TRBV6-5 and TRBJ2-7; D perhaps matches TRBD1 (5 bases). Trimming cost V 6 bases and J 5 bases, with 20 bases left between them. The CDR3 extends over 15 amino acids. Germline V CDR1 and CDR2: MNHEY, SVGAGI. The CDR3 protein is CASSLDWAGWNEQYF. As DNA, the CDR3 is TGTGCCAGCAGCCTCGATTGGGCAGGGTGGAACGAGCAGTACTTC.